Detailed here is one TCR beta chain. No antigen is known for it. This specimen belongs to a study of cytomegalovirus exposure and HLA in healthy donors. The overall study: Researchers previously reported finding just under 120 million unique TCR beta sequences from 170 million or so T cells.

Study outcomes and limitations: While the bulk of TCR sequences proved rare, some public TCRs turned up in many donors. Apparent HLA restriction characterized most CMV-associated TCR beta chains in a later analysis.

Germline V lookup: CDR1 MGHRA, CDR2 YSYEKL. The CDR3 covers 17 residues. J gave up 5 bases and V 1 base, and 8 bases lay outside the gene matches. Vbeta (60) and Jbeta (13) primers were used in the PCR. Only in-frame clones appear in the TCRdb table, and some are missing; sequencing was by immunoSEQ multiplex PCR. The sample consists of about 140,000 clones, roughly three quarters of them appearing once. V and J are TRBV4-1 and TRBJ2-5, with TRBD2 identical over 12 bases. This TCR derives from a male donor in good health and CMV-seronegative. The sequencing input was PBMCs. CDR3 residues: CASSQGGGGLAGETQYF. CDR3 DNA: TGCGCCAGCAGCCAAGGGGGGGGAGGACTAGCGGGGGAGACCCAGTACTTC.